The clone carrying this TCR beta chain appeared many times. Whole-blood samples were around 2.3 ml of peripheral blood from healthy adult volunteers. An oligonucleotide containing a UMI was ligated to the 3' end of TCR cDNA. This specimen belongs to a study of naive and memory T cell subsets. For blood and skin samples, reverse transcription used TCR alpha and beta constant primers. Four PCR rounds used nested alpha and beta constant region primers plus the SP2 primer. In TCRdb, the 5' RACE reads were re-called with MiXCR into one record per CDR3 protein. The sample has 20,000 to 25,000 distinct CDR3 sequences, about 4% seen once. Germline CDR1 and CDR2: SGHRS and YFSETQ. The CDR3 has 14 residues. V trimming: 1 base; J trimming: 9 bases; junction bases outside the gene matches: 5.

The V call is TRBV5-1, the J call TRBJ2-1; 9 bases match TRBD1. The TCR sequence derives from a male donor in good health. The CDR3 sequence is CASSLLQGAGEQFF. CDR3 sequence (DNA): TGCGCCAGCAGCTTGTTACAGGGGGCGGGTGAGCAGTTCTTC.